The 20 T cell receptor beta chains presented below share a single source sample, sequenced in a study of beta chain features in type 1 diabetes. Investigators reverse transcribed all isolated RNA, so they sequenced expressed TCRB transcripts. Only in-frame clones appear in the TCRdb table, and some are missing; sequencing was by immunoSEQ multiplex PCR. Of 330,000 or so clones listed, around a fifth are singletons. The sequenced sample was naive CD4+ T cells from blood. The source is a woman aged 18-35 years in good health.

The V and J genes are TRBV9 and TRBJ2-1, with a tentative D call TRBD2 (6 bases). The V gene's germline CDR1 is SGDLS and CDR2 YYNGEE. V was trimmed by 2 bases and J by 8 bases, leaving 11 bases between them. The CDR3 has 13 amino acids. Here the CDR3 DNA reads TGTGCCAGCAGCGTCGGAGGGACGGATGAGCAGTTCTTC. Translation gives CASSVGGTDEQFF.

V and J are TRBV6-5 and TRBJ1-1; D remains unclear. CDR1 is MNHEY, CDR2 SVGAGI, per germline. V was shortened by 5 bases and J by 2 bases, with 6 bases between the two germline ends. CDR3 size: 12 residues. The CDR3 here is CASSTVNTEAFF. CDR3 DNA sequence: TGTGCCAGCAGTACAGTAAACACTGAAGCTTTCTTT.

This clone has a handful of counts. V usage is TRBV30 and J usage is TRBJ1-5, with unresolved D. The CDR3 length is 13 residues. The V end lost 4 bases, the J end lost 4 bases, and 11 bases lay between the germline ends. The V gene's germline CDR1 is GTSNPN and CDR2 SVGIG (reference sequence). The chain's CDR3 is CAWTDGRNQPQHF. Written as DNA, the CDR3 is TGTGCCTGGACGGACGGGAGAAATCAGCCCCAGCATTTT.

This clone has more than one count but fewer than ten. The V and J genes are TRBV7-9 and TRBJ1-6; no clear D. Germline CDR1 is SEHNR and CDR2 is FQNEAQ (reference sequence). The V end was cut by 5 bases, the J end by 7 bases, with 15 bases between. The CDR3 is 15 amino acids. The CDR3 nucleotides are TGTGCCAGCAGCCCTGGGCCCGGATCGAATTCACCCCTCCACTTT. Protein product: CASSPGPGSNSPLHF.

This clone was seen only a few times. This chain joins TRBV7-3 and TRBJ1-1; D is ambiguous. The CDR3 runs 15 residues. Germline V gene sequence: CDR1 SGHTA, CDR2 FQGTGA. Trimming pared 5 bases from V and 3 bases from J, leaving 16 bases between. The CDR3 region has the DNA TGTGCCAGCAGCCTCGACTCTCGACGGTACACTGAAGCTTTCTTT. This encodes CASSLDSRRYTEAFF. The full variable domain, with the rest looked up from reference TRBV7-3 and TRBJ1-1, is GAGVSQTPSNKVTEKGKYVELRCDPISGHTALYWYRQSLGQGPEFLIYFQGTGAADDSGLPNDRFFAVRPEGSVSTLKIQRTERGDSAVYLCASSLDSRRYTEAFFGQGTRLTVV.

This clone showed up just a few times. The chain uses TRBV18 and TRBJ2-7, with a possible D match to TRBD1 (6 bases). From germline, CDR1 is KGHSH and CDR2 LQKENI. With 6 bases removed from V and 6 bases from J, the gap between germline ends came to 18 bases. The length of the CDR3 is 14 residues. The CDR3 spells CASSTETGGSEQYF. CDR3 bases: TGTGCCAGCTCCACGGAGACAGGAGGCTCCGAGCAGTACTTC.

In this sample, this clone turned up a few times. This sequence joins TRBV11-3 and TRBJ2-5; possible D gene TRBD1, 5 bases. Per the germline V gene, CDR1 is SGHNT and CDR2 is YENEEA. This CDR3 region has 14 residues. V was shortened by 4 bases and J by 2 bases, with 11 bases between the two germline ends. CDR3 sequence: CASSSDRRQETQYF. CDR3 bases: TGTGCCAGCAGCTCCGACAGAAGACAAGAGACCCAGTACTTC.

This clone was seen only a few times. The chain joins TRBV4-3 to TRBJ2-3; TRBD2 matches at 8 bases. V dropped 1 base and J dropped 2; count of bases not matched to a gene: 8. Germline CDR1 LGHNA, CDR2 YSLEER. The CDR3 length is 17 residues. The CDR3 reads CASSQGSAGGSTDTQYF. CDR3 nucleotide sequence: TGCGCCAGCAGCCAAGGGAGTGCGGGGGGCTCCACAGATACGCAGTATTTT.

J is TRBJ2-3 and V is TRBV11-3; D gene unclear. CDR1 and CDR2 from the germline V gene are SGHNT and YENEEA. The CDR3 loop spans 12 amino acids. Trimming removed 2 bases at V and 5 bases at J, with 5 bases between. CDR3 amino acids: CASSLPGDTQYF. Written as DNA, the CDR3 is TGTGCCAGCAGCTTACCAGGAGATACGCAGTATTTT.

This chain connects TRBV7-2 to TRBJ2-6, with 7 bases aligning to TRBD2. Trimming cost V 6 bases and J 3 bases; bases outside gene matches: 2. Germline CDR1 reads SGHTA; CDR2 reads FQGNSA. This CDR3 region has 14 residues. CDR3 DNA: TGTGCCAGCAGGGGGGGGATTGGGGCCAACGTCCTGACTTTC. Translated, it gives CASRGGIGANVLTF.

This clone occurred a few times. The genes are TRBV6-5 and TRBJ2-7, with TRBD1 as a possible D gene (5 bases). The length of the CDR3 is 14 residues. V was trimmed by 5 bases and J by 5 bases, leaving 16 bases between them. Germline V gives CDR1 MNHEY, CDR2 SVGAGI. The DNA of the CDR3 is TGTGCCAGCAGTGACCTGGACACGTTCAACGAGCAGTACTTC. Its translation: CASSDLDTFNEQYF.

This clone turned up a few times. The chain recombines TRBV28 with TRBJ1-5, with TRBD1 identical over 8 bases. The CDR3 is 15 residues long. The germline V gene encodes CDR1 MDHEN and CDR2 SYDVKM. J gave up 0 bases and V 4 bases, and 2 bases lay outside the gene matches. The CDR3 here is CASSWDRNSNQPQHF. CDR3 bases: TGTGCCAGCAGTTGGGACAGGAATAGCAATCAGCCCCAGCATTTT.

The gene calls are TRBV4-1 and TRBJ2-1; D ambiguous. The ends were cut back, 5 bases at V and 7 bases at J, with 18 bases in the middle. This CDR3 region has 15 residues. Germline-derived CDR1 and CDR2 are MGHRA and YSYEKL. The CDR3 DNA reads as TGCGCCAGCAGCTCCCCAACCCGGTCTAGGAATGAGCAGTTCTTC. Protein: CASSSPTRSRNEQFF.

This clone was found a few times. The J gene is TRBJ2-7, the V gene TRBV6-5; D is ambiguous. CDR3 length equals 15 residues. Between the trimmed V and J ends, which lost 0 bases and 3 bases, there was a span of 12 bases. Per the germline V gene, CDR1 is MNHEY and CDR2 is SVGAGI. The DNA of the CDR3 is TGTGCCAGCAGTTACTCGATATCCAACAACTACGAGCAGTACTTC. Translated, it gives CASSYSISNNYEQYF.

This clone was counted between two and nine times. The chain recombines TRBV6-6 with TRBJ1-2; weak D call: TRBD1 (5 bases). The CDR3 is 15 amino acids. The germline V gene encodes CDR1 MNHNY and CDR2 SVGAGI (reference sequence). V was trimmed by 4 bases and J by 4 bases, leaving 16 bases between them. In DNA form, the CDR3 reads TGTGCCAGCAGTTCTCTAGGGACTAGGGCCTATGGCTACACCTTC. It translates to CASSSLGTRAYGYTF.

This chain joins TRBV30 and TRBJ1-5; D is undetermined. Trimming removed 2 bases at V and 6 bases at J, with 8 bases between. The CDR3 runs to 12 residues. CDR1 and CDR2 from the germline V gene are GTSNPN and SVGIG (reference sequence). The CDR3 DNA is TGTGCCTGGAGTTCGGGAGCTCAGCCCCAGCATTTT. Amino acid sequence: CAWSSGAQPQHF. The full variable domain, in which reference TRBV30 and TRBJ1-5 provide the parts outside the CDR3, is SQTIHQWPATLVQPVGSPLSLECTVEGTSNPNLYWYRQAAGRGLQLLFYSVGIGQISSEVPQNLSASRPQDRQFILSSKKLLLSDSGFYLCAWSSGAQPQHFGDGTRLSIL.

The V gene is TRBV9, the J gene TRBJ2-7, with 10 bases matching TRBD2. Trimming at V came to 1 base and at J to 6 bases, leaving 4 bases not matched to a gene. This CDR3 comprises 14 residues. Germline V gene sequence: CDR1 SGDLS, CDR2 YYNGEE. CDR3 sequence reads: CASSVTLAGVEQYF. CDR3 nucleotide sequence: TGTGCCAGCAGCGTAACTCTAGCGGGAGTCGAGCAGTACTTC. Drawing the rest from reference TRBV9 and TRBJ2-7, the complete variable domain is DSGVTQTPKHLITATGQRVTLRCSPRSGDLSVYWYQQSLDQGLQFLIQYYNGEERAKGNILERFSAQQFPDLHSELNLSSLELGDSALYFCASSVTLAGVEQYFGPGTRLTVT.

This chain uses TRBV4-3 with TRBJ2-1; a weak D match, TRBD2 (6 bases). V was trimmed by 0 bases and J by 6 bases, leaving 24 bases between them. This CDR3 spans 19 amino acids. Germline assignment: CDR1 LGHNA and CDR2 YSLEER. This CDR3 is CASSQEQRRRGKESNEQFF. DNA of the CDR3: TGCGCCAGCAGCCAAGAACAGAGGCGGAGGGGCAAAGAGAGCAATGAGCAGTTCTTC.

This clone showed up just a few times. The chain carries TRBV4-2 and TRBJ2-1, with D possibly TRBD2 on 7 matching bases. The CDR3 is 15 residues long. Germline-derived CDR1 and CDR2 are LGHNA and YNFKEQ. Trimming took 3 bases from V and 2 from J, leaving 11 bases between them. CDR3 coding DNA: TGTGCCAGCAGCCAGGAGGGGGGGGCCTACAATGAGCAGTTCTTC. It is translated as CASSQEGGAYNEQFF.

The chain uses TRBV7-8 and TRBJ2-3; D remains unclear. The CDR3 runs to 13 residues. Germline lookup yields CDR1 SGHVS and CDR2 FQNEAQ. V was trimmed by 4 bases and J by 5 bases, leaving 10 bases between them. The CDR3 protein is CASSSRERDTQYF. The CDR3 DNA reads TGTGCCAGCAGCTCCCGAGAGAGAGATACGCAGTATTTT.